There are a few counts of the clone carrying this T cell receptor beta chain. What it binds is not known. A CD45RA+ naive subset and a CD45RA-negative memory subset were split from CD4+ cells. These data originate in a study of shared clonotypes between healthy human individuals. Background on the study: The cohort comprised a couple of women and a few men. Their ages spanned 18 to 49 years.

Germline values: CDR1 WSHSY, CDR2 SAAADI. V dropped 6 bases and J dropped 5 bases, with 19 bases sitting between them. The CDR3 length is 15 residues. General study results and limits: Having only a few donors restricted how much genetic and exposure-history diversity was captured.

Genomic DNA belonging to each subset was distributed in equal measure over several immunoSEQ plates. Using immunoSEQ multiplex PCR, the repertoire was profiled, and TCRdb retains in-frame clones only, with some absent. The sample lists about 1 million clones; 70% to 80% were seen once. The rearrangement joins TRBV10-2 to TRBJ2-5; perhaps TRBD2 as D (6 bases). The receptor was isolated from a man aged 18-30 years in good health. The specimen sequenced was memory CD4+ T cells sorted from blood. This sample's subset: CD45RA-negative fraction. The DNA for the CDR3 is TGCGCCAGCAGCGCTGGGACTGCAGCTAGGGAGACCCAGTACTTC. It specifies CASSAGTAARETQYF.